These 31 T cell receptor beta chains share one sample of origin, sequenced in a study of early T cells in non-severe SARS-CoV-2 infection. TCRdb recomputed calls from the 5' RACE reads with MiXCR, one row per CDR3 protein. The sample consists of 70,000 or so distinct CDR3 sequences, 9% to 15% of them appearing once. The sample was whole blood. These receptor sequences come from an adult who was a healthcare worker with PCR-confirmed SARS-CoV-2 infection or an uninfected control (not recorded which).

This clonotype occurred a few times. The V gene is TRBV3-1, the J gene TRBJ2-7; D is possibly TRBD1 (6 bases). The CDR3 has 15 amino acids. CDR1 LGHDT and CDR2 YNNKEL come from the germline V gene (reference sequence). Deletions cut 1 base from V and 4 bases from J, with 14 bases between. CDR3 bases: TGTGCCAGCAGCCAAGGAGGGGGACGAGTATACGAGCAGTACTTC. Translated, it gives CASSQGGGRVYEQYF.

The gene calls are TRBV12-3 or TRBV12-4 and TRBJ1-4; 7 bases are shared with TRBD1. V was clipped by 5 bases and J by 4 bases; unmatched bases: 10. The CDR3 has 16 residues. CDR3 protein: CASSPDRPPGNEKLFF. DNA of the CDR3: TGTGCCAGCAGTCCGGACAGGCCGCCCGGTAATGAAAAACTGTTTTTT.

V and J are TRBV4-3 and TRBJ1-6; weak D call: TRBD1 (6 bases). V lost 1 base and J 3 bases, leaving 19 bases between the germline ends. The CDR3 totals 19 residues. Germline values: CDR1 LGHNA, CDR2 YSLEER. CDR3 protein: CASSQAPHGQSFYNSPLHF. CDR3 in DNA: TGCGCCAGCAGCCAAGCCCCCCATGGACAGAGCTTCTATAATTCACCCCTCCACTTT.

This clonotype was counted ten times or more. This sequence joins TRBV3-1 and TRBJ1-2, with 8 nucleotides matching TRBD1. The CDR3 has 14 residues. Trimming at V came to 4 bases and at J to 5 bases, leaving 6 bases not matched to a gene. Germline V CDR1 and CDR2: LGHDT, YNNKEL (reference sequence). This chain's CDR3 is CASSRGQAMYGYTF. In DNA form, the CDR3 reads TGTGCCAGCAGCCGGGGACAGGCGATGTATGGCTACACCTTC.

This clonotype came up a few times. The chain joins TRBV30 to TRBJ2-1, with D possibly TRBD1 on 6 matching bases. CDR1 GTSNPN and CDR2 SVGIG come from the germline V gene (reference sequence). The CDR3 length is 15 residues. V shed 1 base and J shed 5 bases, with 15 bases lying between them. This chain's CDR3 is CAWSATDRRHNEQFF. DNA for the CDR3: TGTGCCTGGAGTGCTACGGACAGACGCCACAATGAGCAGTTCTTC.

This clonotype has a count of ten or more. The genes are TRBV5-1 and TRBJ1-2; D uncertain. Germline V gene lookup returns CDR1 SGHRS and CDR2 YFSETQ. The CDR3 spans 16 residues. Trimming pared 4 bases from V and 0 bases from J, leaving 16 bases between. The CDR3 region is CASSPSPTTTNYGYTF. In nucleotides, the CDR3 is TGCGCCAGCAGCCCTTCACCGACAACCACTAACTATGGCTACACCTTC. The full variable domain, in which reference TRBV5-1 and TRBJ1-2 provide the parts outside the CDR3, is KAGVTQTPRYLIKTRGQQVTLSCSPISGHRSVSWYQQTPGQGLQFLFEYFSETQRNKGNFPGRFSGRQFSNSRSEMNVSTLELGDSALYLCASSPSPTTTNYGYTFGSGTRLTVV.

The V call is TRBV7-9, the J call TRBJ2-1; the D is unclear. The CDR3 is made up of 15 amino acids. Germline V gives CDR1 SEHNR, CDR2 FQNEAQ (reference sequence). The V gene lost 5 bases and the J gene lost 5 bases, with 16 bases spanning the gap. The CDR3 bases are TGTGCCAGCAGCCCTAGACCCGCGTCGGACAATGAGCAGTTCTTC. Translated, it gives CASSPRPASDNEQFF.

The CDR3 is CASRLGGAYNEQFF. The CDR3 region has the DNA TGTGCCAGCAGGCTCGGGGGGGCGTACAATGAGCAGTTCTTC. The V call is TRBV2, the J call TRBJ2-1; 8 bases fit TRBD2. CDR3 length: 14 amino acids. The germline gives CDR1 SNHLY, CDR2 FYNNEI. V shed 6 bases and J 4 bases; nucleotides not matched to a gene: 5.

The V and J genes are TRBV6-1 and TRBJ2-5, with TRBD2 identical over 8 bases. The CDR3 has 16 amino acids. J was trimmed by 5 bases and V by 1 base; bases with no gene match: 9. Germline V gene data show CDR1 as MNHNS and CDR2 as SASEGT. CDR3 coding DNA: TGTGCCAGCAGTGAAGTGGGAGCGGGGGAATGGGAGACCCAGTACTTC. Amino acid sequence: CASSEVGAGEWETQYF.

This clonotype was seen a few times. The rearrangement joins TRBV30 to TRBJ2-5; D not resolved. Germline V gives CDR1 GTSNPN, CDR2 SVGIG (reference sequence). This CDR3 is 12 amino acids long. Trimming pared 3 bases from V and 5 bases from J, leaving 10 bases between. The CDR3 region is CAWRGSAETQYF. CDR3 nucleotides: TGTGCCTGGAGAGGGTCGGCTGAGACCCAGTACTTC.

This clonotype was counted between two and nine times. CDR3 sequence reads: CSVRLDWNEKLFF. DNA for the CDR3: TGCAGCGTCCGCTTGGATTGGAATGAAAAACTGTTTTTT. This chain connects TRBV29-1 to TRBJ1-4; D not certain. The CDR3 covers 13 residues. Germline CDR1 is SQVTM and CDR2 is ANQGSEA. V lost 6 bases, J lost 5 bases, and 13 bases lay in between. The full variable domain, with the rest looked up from reference TRBV29-1 and TRBJ1-4, is SAVISQKPSRDICQRGTSLTIQCQVDSQVTMMFWYRQQPGQSLTLIATANQGSEATYESGFVIDKFPISRPNLTFSTLTVSNMSPEDSSIYLCSVRLDWNEKLFFGSGTQLSVL.

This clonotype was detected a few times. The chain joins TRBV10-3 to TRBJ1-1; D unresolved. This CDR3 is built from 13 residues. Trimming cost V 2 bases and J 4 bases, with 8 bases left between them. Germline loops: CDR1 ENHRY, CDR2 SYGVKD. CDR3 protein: CAISEGWGTEAFF. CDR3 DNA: TGTGCCATCAGTGAGGGGTGGGGCACTGAAGCTTTCTTT.

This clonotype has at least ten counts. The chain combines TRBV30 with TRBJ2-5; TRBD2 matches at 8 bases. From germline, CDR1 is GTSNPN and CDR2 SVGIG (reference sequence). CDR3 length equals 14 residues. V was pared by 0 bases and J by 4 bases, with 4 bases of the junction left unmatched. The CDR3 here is CAWSVGGAAETQYF. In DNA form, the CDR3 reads TGTGCCTGGAGTGTCGGGGGGGCTGCAGAGACCCAGTACTTC.

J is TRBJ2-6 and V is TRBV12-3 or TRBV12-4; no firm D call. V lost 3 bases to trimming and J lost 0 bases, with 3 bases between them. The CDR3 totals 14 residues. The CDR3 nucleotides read TGTGCCAGCAGTTTCAGCTCTGGGGCCAACGTCCTGACTTTC. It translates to CASSFSSGANVLTF.

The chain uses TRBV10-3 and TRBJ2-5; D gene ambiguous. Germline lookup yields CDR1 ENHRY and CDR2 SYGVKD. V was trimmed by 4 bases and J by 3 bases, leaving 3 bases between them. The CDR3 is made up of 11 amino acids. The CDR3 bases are TGTGCCATCAGTGCAGAAGAGACCCAGTACTTC. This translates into CAISAEETQYF.

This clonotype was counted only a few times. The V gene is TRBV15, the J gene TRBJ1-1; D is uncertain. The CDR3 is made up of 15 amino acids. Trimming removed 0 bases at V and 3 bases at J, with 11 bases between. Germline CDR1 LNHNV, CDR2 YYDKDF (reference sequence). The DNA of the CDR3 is TGTGCCACCAGCAGAGATCGATTTAAGGACACTGAAGCTTTCTTT. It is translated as CATSRDRFKDTEAFF.

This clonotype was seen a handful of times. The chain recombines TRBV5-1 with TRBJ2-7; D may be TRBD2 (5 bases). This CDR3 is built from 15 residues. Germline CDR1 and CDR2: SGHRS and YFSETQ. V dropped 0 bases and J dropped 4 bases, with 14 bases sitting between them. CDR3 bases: TGCGCCAGCAGCTTGGTCGGGGAGTCGGCGTACGAGCAGTACTTC. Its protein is CASSLVGESAYEQYF.

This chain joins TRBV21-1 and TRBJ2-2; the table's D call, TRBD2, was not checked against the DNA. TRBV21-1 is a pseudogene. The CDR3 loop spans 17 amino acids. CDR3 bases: TGTGCCAGCAGCAAAGACGGGGATAGAGGGTACACCGGGGAGCTGTTTTTT. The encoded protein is CASSKDGDRGYTGELFF.

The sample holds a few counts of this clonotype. CDR3 protein: CASTPPSGNTGELFF. The CDR3 bases are TGTGCCAGCACCCCCCCTAGCGGAAACACCGGGGAGCTGTTTTTT. This chain links TRBV7-9 with TRBJ2-2, with 7 positions matching TRBD2. J gave up 2 bases and V 7 bases, and 7 bases lay outside the gene matches. The CDR3 is 15 residues long. Germline lookup yields CDR1 SEHNR and CDR2 FQNEAQ (reference sequence).

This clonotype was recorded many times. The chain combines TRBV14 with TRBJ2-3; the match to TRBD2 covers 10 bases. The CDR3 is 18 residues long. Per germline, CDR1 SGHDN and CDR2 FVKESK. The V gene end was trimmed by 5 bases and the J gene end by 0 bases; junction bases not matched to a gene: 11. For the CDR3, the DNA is TGTGCCAGCAGCGCCAGCGGGGGGGCCTACTCAAGCACAGATACGCAGTATTTT. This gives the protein CASSASGGAYSSTDTQYF.

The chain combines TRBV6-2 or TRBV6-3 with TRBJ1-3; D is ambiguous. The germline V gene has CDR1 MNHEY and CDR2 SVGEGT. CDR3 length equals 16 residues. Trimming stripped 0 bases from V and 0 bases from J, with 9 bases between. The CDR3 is CASSYSQPASGNTIYF. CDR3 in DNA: TGTGCCAGCAGTTACTCGCAGCCAGCCTCTGGAAACACCATATATTTT.

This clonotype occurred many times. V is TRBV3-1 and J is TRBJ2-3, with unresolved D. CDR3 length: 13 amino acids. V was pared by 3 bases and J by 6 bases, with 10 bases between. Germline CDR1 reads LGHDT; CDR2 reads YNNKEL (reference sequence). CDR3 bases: TGTGCCAGCAGCCAGGACCGGCACGATACGCAGTATTTT. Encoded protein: CASSQDRHDTQYF.

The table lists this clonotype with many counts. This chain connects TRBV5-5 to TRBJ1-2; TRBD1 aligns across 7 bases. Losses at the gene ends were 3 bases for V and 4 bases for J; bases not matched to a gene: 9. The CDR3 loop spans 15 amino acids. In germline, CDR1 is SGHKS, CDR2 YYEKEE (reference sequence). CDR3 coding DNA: TGTGCCAGCAGCTCGCAGACAGGGATTAGCTATGGCTACACCTTC. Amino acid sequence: CASSSQTGISYGYTF.

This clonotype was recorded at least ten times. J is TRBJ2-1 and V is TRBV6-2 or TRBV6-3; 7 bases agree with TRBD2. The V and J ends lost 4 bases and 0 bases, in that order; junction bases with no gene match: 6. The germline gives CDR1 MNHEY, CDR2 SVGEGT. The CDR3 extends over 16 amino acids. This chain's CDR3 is CASSSRLAISYNEQFF. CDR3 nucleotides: TGTGCCAGCAGTTCCAGACTAGCAATCTCCTACAATGAGCAGTTCTTC.

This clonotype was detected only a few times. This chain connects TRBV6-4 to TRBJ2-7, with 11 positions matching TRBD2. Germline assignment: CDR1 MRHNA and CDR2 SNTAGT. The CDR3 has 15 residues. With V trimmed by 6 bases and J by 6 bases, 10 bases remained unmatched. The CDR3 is CASSRTSGSPGEQYF. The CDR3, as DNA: TGTGCCAGCAGCAGGACTAGCGGGTCCCCCGGCGAGCAGTACTTC.

The CDR3 reads CSARDQGGRGAKNIQYF. CDR3 DNA: TGCAGTGCTAGAGATCAGGGGGGCCGAGGAGCCAAAAACATTCAGTACTTC. The chain couples TRBV20-1 to TRBJ2-4; TRBD1 is a possible D gene (7 bases). This CDR3 spans 17 amino acids. V was shortened by 0 bases and J by 0 bases, with 15 bases between the two germline ends. The germline CDR1 and CDR2 sequences are DFQATT and SNEGSKA (reference sequence).

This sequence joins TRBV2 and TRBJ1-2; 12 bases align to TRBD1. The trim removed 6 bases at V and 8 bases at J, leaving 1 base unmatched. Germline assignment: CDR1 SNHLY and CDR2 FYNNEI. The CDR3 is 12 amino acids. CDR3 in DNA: TGTGCCAGCAGGGGACAGGGGGCCGGCTACACCTTC. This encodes CASRGQGAGYTF.

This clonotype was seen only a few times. The chain's CDR3 is CASSYSGQGRTEAFF. As DNA, the CDR3 is TGTGCCAGCAGTTACTCGGGACAGGGTAGGACTGAAGCTTTCTTT. The genes are TRBV6-5 and TRBJ1-1, with 9 positions matching TRBD1. J lost 5 bases, V lost 0 bases, and 4 bases had no gene match. Germline assignment: CDR1 MNHEY and CDR2 SVGAGI. CDR3 size: 15 residues.

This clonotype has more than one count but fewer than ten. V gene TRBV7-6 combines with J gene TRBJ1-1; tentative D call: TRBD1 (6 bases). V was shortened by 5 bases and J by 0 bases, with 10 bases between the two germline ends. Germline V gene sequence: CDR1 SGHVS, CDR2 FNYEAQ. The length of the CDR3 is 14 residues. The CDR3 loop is CASSPRQVNTEAFF. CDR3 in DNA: TGTGCCAGCAGCCCTAGACAGGTGAACACTGAAGCTTTCTTT.

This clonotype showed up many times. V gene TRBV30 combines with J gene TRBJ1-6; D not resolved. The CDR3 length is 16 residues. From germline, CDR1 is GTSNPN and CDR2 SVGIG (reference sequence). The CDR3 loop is CAMTKGSLSNNSPLHF. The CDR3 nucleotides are TGTGCTATGACGAAAGGGTCGTTGTCGAATAATTCACCCCTCCACTTT. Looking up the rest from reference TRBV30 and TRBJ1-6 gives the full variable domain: SQTIHQWPATLVQPVGSPLSLECTVEGTSNPNLYWYRQAAGRGLQLLFYSVGIGQISSEVPQNLSASRPQDRQFILSSKKLLLSDSGFYLCAMTKGSLSNNSPLHFGNGTRLTVT.

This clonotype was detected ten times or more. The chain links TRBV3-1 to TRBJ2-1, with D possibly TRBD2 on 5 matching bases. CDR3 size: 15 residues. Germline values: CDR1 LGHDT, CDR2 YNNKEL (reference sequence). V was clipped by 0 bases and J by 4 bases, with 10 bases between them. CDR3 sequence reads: CASSQETGSYNEQFF. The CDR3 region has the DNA TGTGCCAGCAGCCAAGAAACGGGGTCGTACAATGAGCAGTTCTTC.